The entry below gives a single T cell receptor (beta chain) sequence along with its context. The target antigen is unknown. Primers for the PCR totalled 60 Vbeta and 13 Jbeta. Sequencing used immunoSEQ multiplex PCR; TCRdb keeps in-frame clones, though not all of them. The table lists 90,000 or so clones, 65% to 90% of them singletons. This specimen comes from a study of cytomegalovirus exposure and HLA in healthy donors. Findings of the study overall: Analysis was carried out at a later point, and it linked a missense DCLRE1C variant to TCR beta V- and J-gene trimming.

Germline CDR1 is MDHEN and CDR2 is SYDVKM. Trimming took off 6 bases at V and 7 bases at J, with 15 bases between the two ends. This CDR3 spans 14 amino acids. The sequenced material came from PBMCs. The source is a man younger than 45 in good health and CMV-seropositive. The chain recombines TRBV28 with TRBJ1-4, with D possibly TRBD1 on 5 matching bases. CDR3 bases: TGTGCCAGCAGCGGCGGGACGCGAGGTGAAAAACTGTTTTTT. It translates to CASSGGTRGEKLFF.